This T cell receptor beta chain is from a study of OX40 agonist ivuxolimab in advanced cancers. At the level of the study: Given to patients was ivuxolimab, an agonistic anti-OX40 (CD134) antibody.

Per the germline V gene, CDR1 is LGHNT and CDR2 is FRNRAP. The CDR3 is made up of 13 amino acids. The V end was cut by 9 bases, the J end by 0 bases, with 12 bases between. The data were produced by immunoSEQ multiplex PCR, yet TCRdb's version contains in-frame clones alone and is incomplete. The table includes roughly 40,000 clones, 85% to 90% detected once. The chain is built from TRBV12-5 and TRBJ2-7; tentative D call: TRBD1 (6 bases). Here the sequenced sample was CD4+ or CD8+ T cells sorted from blood, taken in a trial of the OX40 agonist ivuxolimab. This receptor was identified in an adult with an advanced solid tumor such as melanoma, head and neck, liver or kidney cancer. CDR3 bases: TGTGCTAGCCTAAGGGACAACTCCTACGAGCAGTACTTC. This encodes CASLRDNSYEQYF.